This is a list of T cell receptor beta chains from one sample in a study of blood T cell repertoires in COVID-19. TCRdb keeps only in-frame clones here, not all; method: immunoSEQ multiplex PCR. The repertoire holds roughly 100,000 clones, with approximately 86% as singletons. Sequenced sample: peripheral blood. Every receptor here comes from a woman aged 45-60 years with COVID-19, enrolled during active disease. Each CDR3 is given with its conserved first and last residue. The D gene is left open where the match is weak. Clone size is stated in some rows and not others, as once, few, many or a class when expanded.

size	V	J	D	CDR3	DNA
NA	TRBV2	TRBJ2-7	TRBD1	CASSPGQVVNEQYF	TGTGCCAGCAGTCCGGGACAGGTAGTCAACGAGCAGTACTTC
NA	TRBV28	TRBJ1-3	NA	CASSFTHLFSSGNTIYF	TGTGCCAGCAGTTTTACCCATCTTTTTAGCTCTGGAAACACCATATATTTT
NA	TRBV9	TRBJ1-1	TRBD1	CASSEWDRATEAFF	TGTGCCAGCAGCGAGTGGGACAGGGCCACTGAAGCTTTCTTT
NA	TRBV3-1/TRBV3-2	TRBJ2-1	TRBD2	CASSQEWRGVHNEQFF	TGTGCCAGCAGCCAAGAGTGGCGGGGGGTCCACAATGAGCAGTTCTTC
NA	TRBV21-1	TRBJ1-6	NA	CASTGALINNSPLHF	TGTGCCAGCACAGGGGCCCTCATTAATAATTCACCCCTCCACTTT
NA	TRBV11-3	TRBJ2-2	NA	CASSPGLTNTGELFF	TGTGCCAGCAGCCCCGGACTAACGAACACCGGGGAGCTGTTTTTT
NA	TRBV27	TRBJ2-1	TRBD2	CASTHYGGGSYNEQFF	TGTGCCAGCACGCATTACGGGGGGGGATCCTACAATGAGCAGTTCTTC
NA	TRBV19	TRBJ1-1	TRBD1	CASTLDRGDLVNTEAFF	TGTGCCAGTACCCTCGACAGGGGAGACCTAGTAAACACTGAAGCTTTCTTT
NA	TRBV7-9	TRBJ1-6	NA	CASSLGGADHNSPLHF	TGTGCCAGCAGCTTGGGAGGGGCCGATCATAATTCACCCCTCCACTTT
NA	TRBV7-2	TRBJ2-3	NA	CASSLRGAWSTDTQYF	TGTGCCAGCAGCTTACGGGGGGCTTGGAGCACAGATACGCAGTATTTT
NA	TRBV7-2	TRBJ2-1	TRBD2	CASRFSGGANEQFF	TGTGCCAGCAGATTTAGCGGGGGGGCTAATGAGCAGTTCTTC
NA	TRBV7-9	TRBJ2-7	TRBD1	CASGGQTYEQYF	TGTGCCAGCGGGGGACAGACTTACGAGCAGTACTTC
once	TRBV29-1	TRBJ2-7	TRBD1	CSVRQGGQYEQYF	TGCAGCGTTAGACAGGGGGGTCAGTACGAGCAGTACTTC
NA	TRBV3-1/TRBV3-2	TRBJ2-1	TRBD2	CASRKGGDNEQFF	TGTGCCAGCAGAAAGGGAGGGGACAATGAGCAGTTCTTC
once	TRBV6-1	TRBJ1-1	TRBD1	CASSEATGGHTEAFF	TGTGCCAGCAGTGAAGCGACAGGGGGCCACACTGAAGCTTTCTTT
few	TRBV20-1	TRBJ1-1	NA	CSGLMNTEAFF	TGCAGTGGACTGATGAACACTGAAGCTTTCTTT
NA	TRBV3-1/TRBV3-2	TRBJ1-4	TRBD1	CASRRQGSGEKLFF	TGTGCCAGCAGACGACAGGGAAGCGGCGAAAAACTGTTTTTT
NA	TRBV14	TRBJ2-1	NA	CASSHNRTLSNEQFF	TGTGCCAGCAGCCATAACAGGACCCTCTCCAATGAGCAGTTCTTC
NA	TRBV5-5	TRBJ2-7	NA	CASSLWSGTYEQYF	TGTGCCAGCAGCTTGTGGTCGGGAACCTACGAGCAGTACTTC
NA	TRBV18	TRBJ1-1	TRBD1	CASSPENRGLNTEAFF	TGTGCCAGCTCACCAGAGAACAGGGGGCTGAACACTGAAGCTTTCTTT
NA	TRBV2	TRBJ2-5	NA	CASSARRDNQETQYF	TGTGCCAGCAGTGCACGTAGGGACAACCAAGAGACCCAGTACTTC
once	TRBV6-5	TRBJ2-7	TRBD1	CASSSRDRTEDEQYF	TGTGCCAGCAGTTCTCGGGACAGGACAGAGGACGAGCAGTACTTC
NA	TRBV5-1	TRBJ2-7	NA	CASSFAGFDREQYF	TGCGCCAGCAGCTTCGCGGGGTTTGATCGCGAGCAGTACTTC
NA	TRBV7-3	TRBJ1-2	NA	CASSPLTGDNYGYTF	TGTGCCAGCAGCCCATTAACCGGAGACAACTATGGCTACACCTTC